Shown below are 16 T cell receptor beta chains from a single sample sequenced in a study of shared clonotypes between healthy human individuals. The protocol was immunoSEQ multiplex PCR, while the TCRdb copy is restricted to in-frame clones and leaves out a portion. The sample includes hundreds of thousands of clones, roughly 70% of them seen just once. Source material: memory CD4+ T cells sorted from blood. This sample's subset: CD45RA-negative fraction. The receptors derive from a woman aged 25 to 39 in good health.

This clone was recorded many times. The J gene is TRBJ1-1, the V gene TRBV29-1, with 7 nucleotides matching TRBD1. Germline trimming cut 7 bases from V and 0 bases from J; bases unmatched to any gene: 2. CDR1 and CDR2 (germline): SQVTM, ANQGSEA. CDR3 size: 12 residues. In DNA form, the CDR3 reads TGCAGCGGGGACAGCTTGAACACTGAAGCTTTCTTT. The encoded protein is CSGDSLNTEAFF.

This chain uses TRBV20-1 with TRBJ1-2; tentative D call: TRBD1 (5 bases). Germline V lookup: CDR1 DFQATT, CDR2 SNEGSKA (reference sequence). This CDR3 contains 11 residues. Trimming cost V 4 bases and J 7 bases, with 10 bases left between them. CDR3 loop: CSATGHPGYTF. The DNA of the CDR3 is TGCAGTGCTACAGGGCATCCTGGCTACACCTTC.

The CDR3 is CASHREGKLFF. For the CDR3, the DNA is TGTGCCAGCCACCGGGAGGGAAAACTGTTTTTT. The V gene is TRBV28, the J gene TRBJ1-4; no reliable D call. From germline, CDR1 is MDHEN and CDR2 SYDVKM. There are 11 residues in the CDR3. V was trimmed by 8 bases and J by 10 bases, leaving 11 bases between them.

This chain joins TRBV2 and TRBJ2-7, with D unclear. The CDR3 is 11 amino acids. Trimming stripped 8 bases from V and 7 bases from J, with 12 bases between. CDR1 SNHLY and CDR2 FYNNEI come from the germline V gene. This CDR3 is CASGSWGEQYF. Here the CDR3 DNA reads TGTGCCAGCGGGTCTTGGGGAGAGCAGTACTTC.

A remark on this clone: The sample holds other DNA sequences that translate to the same CDR3. The chain recombines TRBV28 with TRBJ1-2, with D maybe TRBD1 (5 bases). The germline gives CDR1 MDHEN, CDR2 SYDVKM. The CDR3 extends over 12 amino acids. V was shortened by 3 bases and J by 4 bases, with 6 bases between the two germline ends. The CDR3 bases are TGTGCCAGCAGTTTGCAGGGCTATGGCTACACCTTC. Encoded protein: CASSLQGYGYTF.

The CDR3 DNA reads TGTGCCAGCAGAAAACAGGGTCCCAACACTGAAGCTTTCTTT. This translates into CASRKQGPNTEAFF. The V and J genes are TRBV27 and TRBJ1-1; tentative D call: TRBD1 (6 bases). Germline V lookup: CDR1 MNHEY, CDR2 SMNVEV (reference sequence). Trimming removed 6 bases from V and 2 bases from J, with 13 bases in between. This CDR3 has 14 amino acids.

This clone has just a few counts. The CDR3 spells CASNSGRALNEQFF. The CDR3 DNA is TGTGCCAGCAATAGCGGGAGGGCCCTCAATGAGCAGTTCTTC. The chain has TRBV21-1 and TRBJ2-1; TRBD2 was called by the table and not checked on the DNA. TRBV21-1 is tagged as a pseudogene. CDR3 length: 14 amino acids.

The V gene is TRBV5-6, the J gene TRBJ2-1, with TRBD1 matching over 7 bases. Germline lookup yields CDR1 SGHDT and CDR2 YYEEEE. The V and J ends lost 0 bases and 5 bases, in that order; junction bases with no gene match: 5. The CDR3 covers 15 residues. The CDR3 region has the DNA TGTGCCAGCAGCTTGGTAGGGGGCGCAGACAATGAGCAGTTCTTC. This translates into CASSLVGGADNEQFF.

The V call is TRBV10-1, the J call TRBJ2-7, with a possible D match to TRBD2 (5 bases). CDR1 is WNHNN and CDR2 is SYGVQD in the germline V gene (reference sequence). The CDR3 has 14 residues. With 9 bases removed from V and 3 bases from J, the gap between germline ends came to 18 bases. The CDR3 DNA is TGCGCCAGTAAAGAGTGGGGAGCCATCTACGAGCAGTACTTC. Residues: CASKEWGAIYEQYF.

About this clone: One base away lies a much larger clone, so this may be a sequencing read error. The genes are TRBV6-1 and TRBJ2-7; D is possibly TRBD1 (5 bases). Germline V gene lookup returns CDR1 MNHNS and CDR2 SASEGT. The CDR3 runs 12 residues. V lost 4 bases and J lost 4, with 8 bases in between. The chain's CDR3 is CASSGQGYEQYF. In DNA form, the CDR3 reads TGTGCCAGCAGTGGGCAGGGTTACGAGCAGTACTTC.

The chain combines TRBV19 with TRBJ2-6, with 7 positions matching TRBD1. This CDR3 spans 19 amino acids. Germline CDR1 LNHDA, CDR2 SQIVND (reference sequence). J lost 0 bases, V lost 6 bases, and 14 bases had no gene match. DNA for the CDR3: TGTGCCAGTAGATCTAGGGGGTGGGACAGAGACTCTGGGGCCAACGTCCTGACTTTC. As protein: CASRSRGWDRDSGANVLTF.

In regard to this clone: Possible read error: a much larger clone is one base away. The chain combines TRBV10-3 with TRBJ1-1; no firm D call. Per the germline V gene, CDR1 is ENHRY and CDR2 is SYGVKD. The CDR3 runs to 12 residues. The V gene lost 4 bases and the J gene lost 1 base, with 4 bases spanning the gap. CDR3 sequence reads: CAISARNTEAFF. The CDR3 region has the DNA TGTGCCATCAGTGCCAGGAACACTGAAGCTTTCTTT.

Regarding this clone: This CDR3 is also generated by other DNA sequences in the sample. V usage is TRBV25-1 and J usage is TRBJ2-3, with D possibly matching TRBD2 (6 bases). The germline V and J ends were trimmed by 3 bases and 3 bases, with 10 bases remaining between them. The germline CDR1 and CDR2 sequences are MGHDK and SYGVNS. The CDR3 totals 14 residues. The CDR3 here is CASSDPGRTDTQYF. In DNA, the CDR3 is TGTGCCAGCAGTGACCCCGGGAGAACAGATACGCAGTATTTT.

The CDR3 DNA sequence: TGCGCCAGCAGCTTTGGGACTGCCCCCTACGAGCAGTACTTC. Amino acids: CASSFGTAPYEQYF. The V gene is TRBV5-1, the J gene TRBJ2-7, with D possibly TRBD2 on 6 matching bases. Per the germline V gene, CDR1 is SGHRS and CDR2 is YFSETQ. CDR3 length equals 14 residues. V was trimmed by 2 bases and J by 2 bases, leaving 11 bases between them.

This clone was recorded a few times. The rearrangement links TRBV28 to TRBJ2-7; D is possibly TRBD1 or TRBD2 (5 bases each). Germline V CDR1 and CDR2: MDHEN, SYDVKM. The CDR3 consists of 16 residues. Trimming took off 8 bases at V and 2 bases at J, with 22 bases between the two ends. The chain's CDR3 is CASPLARDPSTYEQYF. CDR3 nucleotides: TGTGCCAGCCCCTTGGCACGGGACCCGTCTACCTACGAGCAGTACTTC.

This chain's CDR3 is CSVDTGADEQYF. Written as DNA, the CDR3 is TGCAGCGTTGATACAGGGGCCGACGAGCAGTACTTC. V is TRBV29-1 and J is TRBJ2-7; 7 bases line up with TRBD1. Germline V gene data show CDR1 as SQVTM and CDR2 as ANQGSEA. V was clipped by 3 bases and J by 5 bases; unmatched bases: 4. This CDR3 is built from 12 residues.